The rows below give T cell receptor beta chains drawn from one sample of a study of radiotherapy plus CTLA-4 blockade in lung cancer. TCRdb keeps only in-frame clones here, not all; method: immunoSEQ multiplex PCR. The table includes approximately 80,000 clones, just under 75% detected once. Sequenced here: peripheral blood, sampled from a patient treated with radiotherapy plus ipilimumab. The receptors were sampled from a human donor with non-small cell lung cancer whose response to radiotherapy plus ipilimumab could not be evaluated. CDR3s include the opening cysteine and the closing phenylalanine or tryptophan. The D gene is left open where the match is weak.

j_gene: TRBJ2-1
v_gene: TRBV7-2
d_gene: .
CDR3aa: CASSLQGPNEQFF

j_gene: TRBJ1-5
v_gene: TRBV19
d_gene: TRBD1
CDR3aa: CASTPTGGGQPQHF

j_gene: TRBJ2-2
v_gene: TRBV5-4
d_gene: TRBD1
CDR3aa: CASSLGTGRAGELFF

j_gene: TRBJ1-1
v_gene: TRBV10-1
d_gene: .
CDR3aa: CASSLGEVAFF

j_gene: TRBJ1-1
v_gene: TRBV18
d_gene: TRBD1
CDR3aa: CASSPRQGEAFF

j_gene: TRBJ2-7
v_gene: TRBV4-3
d_gene: TRBD2
CDR3aa: CASSQAIDSSGLKYF

j_gene: TRBJ2-5
v_gene: TRBV7-9
d_gene: TRBD1
CDR3aa: CASSWTGPQETQYF

j_gene: TRBJ2-7
v_gene: TRBV18
d_gene: .
CDR3aa: CASSPSAVQSLHEQYF

j_gene: TRBJ2-3
v_gene: TRBV30
d_gene: TRBD2
CDR3aa: CAWASGRGTDTQYF

j_gene: TRBJ2-1
v_gene: TRBV20-1
d_gene: .
CDR3aa: CSALSGNEQFF

j_gene: TRBJ2-7
v_gene: TRBV5-1
d_gene: .
CDR3aa: CASSPQIGQASYEQYF

j_gene: TRBJ1-2
v_gene: TRBV4-1
d_gene: TRBD1
CDR3aa: CASSTGRSRGYTF

j_gene: TRBJ1-2
v_gene: TRBV28
d_gene: .
CDR3aa: CASSLVGATGYGYTF

j_gene: TRBJ2-7
v_gene: TRBV28
d_gene: .
CDR3aa: CASRPRGRYEQYF

j_gene: TRBJ2-3
v_gene: TRBV28
d_gene: .
CDR3aa: CASSLGLRGDTQYF

j_gene: .
v_gene: TRBV18
d_gene: .
CDR3aa: CASSVRGSYEQYF

j_gene: TRBJ2-7
v_gene: TRBV7-8
d_gene: TRBD1
CDR3aa: CASRSGQAYEQYF

j_gene: TRBJ2-3
v_gene: TRBV5-3
d_gene: TRBD2
CDR3aa: CARSLVRGGAADTQYF

j_gene: TRBJ1-1
v_gene: TRBV6-5
d_gene: .
CDR3aa: CASSYSGLEAFF

j_gene: TRBJ1-1
v_gene: TRBV13
d_gene: .
CDR3aa: CASSLRVNTEAFF

j_gene: TRBJ2-7
v_gene: TRBV10-3
d_gene: TRBD1
CDR3aa: CAIKRQGGSSYEQYF

j_gene: TRBJ2-7
v_gene: TRBV13
d_gene: .
CDR3aa: CASSFRQPSYEQYF

j_gene: TRBJ2-7
v_gene: TRBV11-3
d_gene: TRBD2
CDR3aa: CASSLSGGLDEQYF

j_gene: TRBJ1-2
v_gene: TRBV12-5
d_gene: .
CDR3aa: CASGSQGLGYTF